This TCR beta chain was observed in a study of cytomegalovirus exposure and HLA in healthy donors. On this clone: The sample has other DNA sequences that encode this CDR3 too.

The PCR had 60 Vbeta and 13 Jbeta primers. Here immunoSEQ multiplex PCR was the method, and the copy in TCRdb shows in-frame clones only, minus some. In the table there are around 180,000 clones, around 68% of which are singletons. CDR1 is MNHEY, CDR2 SVGAGI, per germline. The V gene lost 2 bases and the J gene lost 5 bases, with 9 bases spanning the gap. The CDR3 is 13 residues long. The source material was PBMCs. V and J are TRBV6-5 and TRBJ1-1; D may be TRBD1 (5 bases). The clonotype comes from a girl between 5 and 17 years old in good health and CMV-seronegative. The CDR3 sequence: CASSYGGSTEAFF. The CDR3, as DNA: TGTGCCAGCAGTTACGGGGGGAGTACTGAAGCTTTCTTT.